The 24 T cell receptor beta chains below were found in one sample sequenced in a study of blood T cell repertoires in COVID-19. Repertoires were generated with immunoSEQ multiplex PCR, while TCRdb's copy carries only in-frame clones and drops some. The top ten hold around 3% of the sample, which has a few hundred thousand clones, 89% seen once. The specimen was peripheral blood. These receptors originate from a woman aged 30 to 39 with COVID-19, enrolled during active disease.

The CDR3 loop is CASSPISPRGWETQYF. The CDR3 DNA sequence: TGTGCCAGCTCACCAATCTCGCCCAGGGGATGGGAGACCCAGTACTTC. The rearrangement uses TRBV18 and TRBJ2-5; D might be TRBD1 (6 bases). Trimming left V 2 bases short and J 5 bases short, with 18 bases between. The CDR3 length is 16 residues. Looked up from germline, CDR1 is KGHSH and CDR2 is LQKENI.

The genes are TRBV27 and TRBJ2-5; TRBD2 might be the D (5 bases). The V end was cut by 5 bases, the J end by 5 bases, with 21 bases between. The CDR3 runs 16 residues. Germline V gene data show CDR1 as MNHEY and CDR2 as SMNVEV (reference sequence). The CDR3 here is CASSEGLLSGGETQYF. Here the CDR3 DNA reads TGTGCCAGCAGTGAAGGACTCCTTTCTGGCGGGGAGACCCAGTACTTC.

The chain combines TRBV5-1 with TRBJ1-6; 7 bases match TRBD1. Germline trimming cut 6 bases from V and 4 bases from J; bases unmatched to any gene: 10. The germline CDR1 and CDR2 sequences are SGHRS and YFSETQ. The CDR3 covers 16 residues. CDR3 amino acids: CASTAGTAIYNSPLHF. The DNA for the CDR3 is TGCGCCAGCACCGCCGGGACAGCGATTTATAATTCACCCCTCCACTTT.

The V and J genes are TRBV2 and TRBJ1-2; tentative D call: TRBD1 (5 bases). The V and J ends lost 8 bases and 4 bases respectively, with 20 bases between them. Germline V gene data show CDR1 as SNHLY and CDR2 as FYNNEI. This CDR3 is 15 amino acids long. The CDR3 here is CASPAGRPEIYGYTF. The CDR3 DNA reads TGTGCCAGCCCAGCGGGGCGCCCGGAGATCTATGGCTACACCTTC. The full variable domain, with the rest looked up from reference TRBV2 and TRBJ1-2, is EPEVTQTPSHQVTQMGQEVILRCVPISNHLYFYWYRQILGQKVEFLVSFYNNEISEKSEIFDDQFSVERPDGSNFTLKIRSTKLEDSAMYFCASPAGRPEIYGYTFGSGTRLTVV.

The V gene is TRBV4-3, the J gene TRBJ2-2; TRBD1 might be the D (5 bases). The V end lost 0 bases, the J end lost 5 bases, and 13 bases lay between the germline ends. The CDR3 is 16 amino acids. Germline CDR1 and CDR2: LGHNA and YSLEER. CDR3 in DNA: TGCGCCAGCAGCCAAGAAAGGGGAATCGGGACCGGGGAGCTGTTTTTT. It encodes CASSQERGIGTGELFF.

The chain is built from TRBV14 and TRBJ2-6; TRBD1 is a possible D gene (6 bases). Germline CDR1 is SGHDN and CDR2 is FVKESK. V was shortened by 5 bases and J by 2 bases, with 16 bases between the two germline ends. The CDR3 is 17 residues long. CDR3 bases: TGTGCCAGCAGCACCTTAACAGGGAGTCCTGGGGCCAACGTCCTGACTTTC. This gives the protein CASSTLTGSPGANVLTF.

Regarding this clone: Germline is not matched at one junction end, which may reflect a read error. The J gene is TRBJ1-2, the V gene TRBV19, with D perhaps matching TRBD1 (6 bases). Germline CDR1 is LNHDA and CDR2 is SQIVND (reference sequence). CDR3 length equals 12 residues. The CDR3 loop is CANADRAWLQPF. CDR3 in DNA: TGTGCCAACGCGGACAGAGCATGGCTACAACCCTTC.

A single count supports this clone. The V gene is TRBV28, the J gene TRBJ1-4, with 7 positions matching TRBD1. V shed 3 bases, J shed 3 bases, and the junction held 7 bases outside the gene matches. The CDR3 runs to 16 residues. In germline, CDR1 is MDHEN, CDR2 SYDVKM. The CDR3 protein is CASSLRQGESNEKLFF. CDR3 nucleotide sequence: TGTGCCAGCAGTTTGCGTCAGGGGGAGTCTAATGAAAAACTGTTTTTT.

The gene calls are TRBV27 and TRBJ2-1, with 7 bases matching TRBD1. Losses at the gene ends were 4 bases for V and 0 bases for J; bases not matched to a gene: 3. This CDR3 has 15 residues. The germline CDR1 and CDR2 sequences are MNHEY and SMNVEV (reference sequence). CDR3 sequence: CASSSRQGSYNEQFF. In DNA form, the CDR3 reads TGTGCCAGCAGTTCCCGACAGGGCTCCTACAATGAGCAGTTCTTC.

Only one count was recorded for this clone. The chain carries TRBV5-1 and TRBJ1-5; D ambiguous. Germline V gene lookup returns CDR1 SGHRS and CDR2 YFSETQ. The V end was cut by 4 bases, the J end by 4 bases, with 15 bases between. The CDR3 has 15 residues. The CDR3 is CASSPLGRENQPQHF. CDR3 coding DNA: TGCGCCAGCAGCCCGCTTGGACGGGAGAATCAGCCCCAGCATTTT.

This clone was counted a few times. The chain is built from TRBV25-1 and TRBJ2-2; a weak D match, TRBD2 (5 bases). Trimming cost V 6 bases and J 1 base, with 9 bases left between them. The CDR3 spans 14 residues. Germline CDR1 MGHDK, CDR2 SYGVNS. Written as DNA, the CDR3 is TGTGCCAGCAGCGGGAACATGAACACCGGGGAGCTGTTTTTT. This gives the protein CASSGNMNTGELFF.

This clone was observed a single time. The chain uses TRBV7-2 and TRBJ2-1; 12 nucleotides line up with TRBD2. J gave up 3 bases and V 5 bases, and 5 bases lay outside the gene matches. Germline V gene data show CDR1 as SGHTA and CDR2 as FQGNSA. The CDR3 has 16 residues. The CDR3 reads CASSPQLAGGYNEQFF. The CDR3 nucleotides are TGTGCCAGCAGCCCTCAACTAGCGGGAGGCTACAATGAGCAGTTCTTC.

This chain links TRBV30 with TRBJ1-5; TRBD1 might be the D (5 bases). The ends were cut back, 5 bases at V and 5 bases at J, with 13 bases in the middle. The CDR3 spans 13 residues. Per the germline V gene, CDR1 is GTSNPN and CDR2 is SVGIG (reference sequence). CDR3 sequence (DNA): TGTGCCTGGGGATTCGACAGTGATCAGCCCCAGCATTTT. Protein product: CAWGFDSDQPQHF. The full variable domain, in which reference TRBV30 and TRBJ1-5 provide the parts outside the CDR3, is SQTIHQWPATLVQPVGSPLSLECTVEGTSNPNLYWYRQAAGRGLQLLFYSVGIGQISSEVPQNLSASRPQDRQFILSSKKLLLSDSGFYLCAWGFDSDQPQHFGDGTRLSIL.

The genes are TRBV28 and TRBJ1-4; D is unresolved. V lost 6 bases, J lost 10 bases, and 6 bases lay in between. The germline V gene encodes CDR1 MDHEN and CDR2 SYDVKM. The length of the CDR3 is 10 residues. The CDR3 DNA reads TGTGCCAGCAGGGCTGGAAAACTGTTTTTT. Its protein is CASRAGKLFF.

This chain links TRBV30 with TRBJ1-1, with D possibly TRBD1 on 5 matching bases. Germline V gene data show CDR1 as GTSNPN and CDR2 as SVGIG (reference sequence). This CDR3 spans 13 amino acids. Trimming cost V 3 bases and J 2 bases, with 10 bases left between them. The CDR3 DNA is TGTGCCTGGAGCCGAACAGGAAACACTGAAGCTTTCTTT. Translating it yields CAWSRTGNTEAFF.

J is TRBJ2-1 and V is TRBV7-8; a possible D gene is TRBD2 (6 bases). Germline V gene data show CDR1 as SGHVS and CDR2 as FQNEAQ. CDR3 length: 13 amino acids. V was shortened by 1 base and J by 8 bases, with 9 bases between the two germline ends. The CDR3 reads CASSLEEGDEQFF. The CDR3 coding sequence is TGTGCCAGCAGCTTAGAGGAGGGCGATGAGCAGTTCTTC.

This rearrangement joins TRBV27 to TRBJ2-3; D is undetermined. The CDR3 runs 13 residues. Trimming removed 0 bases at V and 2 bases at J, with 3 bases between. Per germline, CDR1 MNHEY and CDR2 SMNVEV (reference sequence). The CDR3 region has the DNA TGTGCCAGCAGTTTATCCTCCACAGATACGCAGTATTTT. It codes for CASSLSSTDTQYF.

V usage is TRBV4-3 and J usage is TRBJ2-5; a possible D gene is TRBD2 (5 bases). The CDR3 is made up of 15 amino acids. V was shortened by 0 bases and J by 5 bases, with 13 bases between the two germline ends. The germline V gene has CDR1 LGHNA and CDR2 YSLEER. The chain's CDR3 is CASSQDVRRGETQYF. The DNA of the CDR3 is TGCGCCAGCAGCCAAGATGTGCGCCGCGGGGAGACCCAGTACTTC.

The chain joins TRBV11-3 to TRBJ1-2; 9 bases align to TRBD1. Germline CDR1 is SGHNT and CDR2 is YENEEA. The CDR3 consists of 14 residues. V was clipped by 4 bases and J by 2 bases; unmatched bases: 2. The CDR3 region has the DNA TGTGCCAGCAGCTCCGGACAGGGGAACTATGGCTACACCTTC. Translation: CASSSGQGNYGYTF.

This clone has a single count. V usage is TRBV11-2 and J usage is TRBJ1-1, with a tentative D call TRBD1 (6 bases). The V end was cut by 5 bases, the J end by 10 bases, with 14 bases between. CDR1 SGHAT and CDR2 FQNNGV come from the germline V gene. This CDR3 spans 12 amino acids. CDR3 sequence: CASSRNQQGAFF. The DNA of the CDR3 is TGTGCCAGCAGCCGAAATCAACAGGGAGCTTTCTTT.

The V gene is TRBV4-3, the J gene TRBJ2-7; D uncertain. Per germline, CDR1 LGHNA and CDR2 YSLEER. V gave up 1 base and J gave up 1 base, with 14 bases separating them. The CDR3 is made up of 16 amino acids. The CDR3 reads CASSQGTTVESYEQYF. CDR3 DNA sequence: TGCGCCAGCAGCCAAGGCACTACGGTCGAATCCTACGAGCAGTACTTC.

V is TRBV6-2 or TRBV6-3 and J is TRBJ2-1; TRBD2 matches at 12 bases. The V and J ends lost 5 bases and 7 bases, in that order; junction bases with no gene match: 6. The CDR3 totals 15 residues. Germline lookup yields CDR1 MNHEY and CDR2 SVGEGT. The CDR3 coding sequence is TGTGCCAGCAGTCTCCGACTAGCGGGGGAGAATGAGCAGTTCTTC. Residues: CASSLRLAGENEQFF.

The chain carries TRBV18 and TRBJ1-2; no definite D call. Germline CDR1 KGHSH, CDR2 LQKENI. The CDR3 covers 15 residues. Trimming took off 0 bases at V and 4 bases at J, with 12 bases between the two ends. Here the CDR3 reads CASSPPEGSGYGYTF. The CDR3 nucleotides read TGTGCCAGCTCACCACCTGAGGGCTCGGGCTATGGCTACACCTTC.

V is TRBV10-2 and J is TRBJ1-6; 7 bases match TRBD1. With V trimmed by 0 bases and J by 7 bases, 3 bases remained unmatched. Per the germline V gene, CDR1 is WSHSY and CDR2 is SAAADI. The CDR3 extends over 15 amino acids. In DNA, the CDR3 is TGCGCCAGCAGTGAGTCGAGGGGGCTGAATTCACCCCTCCACTTT. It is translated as CASSESRGLNSPLHF.